The entry below describes one T cell receptor (beta chain). Its antigen is still unknown. This record belongs to a study of cytomegalovirus exposure and HLA in healthy donors. Study results and caveats: Roughly uniform sequencing depth across donors was assumed, possibly incorrectly. About 180 TCR beta chains were listed as cytomegalovirus-associated. Later analysis showed TCR association rates varying by HLA locus, highest for DRB1 and lowest for HLA-C.

The PCR was carried out with 60 Vbeta primers and 13 Jbeta primers. Profiled with immunoSEQ multiplex PCR; TCRdb holds only in-frame clones, not every one. This sample has more than 75,000 clones, with roughly 85% found just once. V shed 6 bases, J shed 7 bases, and the junction held 8 bases outside the gene matches. The CDR3 spans 14 residues. Germline V gene lookup returns CDR1 MNHEY and CDR2 SVGAGI. The J gene is TRBJ2-5, the V gene TRBV6-5; 10 bases agree with TRBD1. This clonotype was obtained from a man aged 25 to 40 in good health and CMV-seronegative. Sequences were obtained from PBMCs. The DNA of the CDR3 is TGTGCCAGCAGACCCGACAGGGGGCTTGGGACCCAGTACTTC. This translates into CASRPDRGLGTQYF.